This T cell receptor beta chain derives from a study of blood T cell repertoires in COVID-19. Overall study context: PBMCs, B-cell-depleted T cells, or T cells provided the cDNA or gDNA that made up the material.

The CDR3 runs to 13 residues. Trimming took 4 bases from V and 8 from J; bases not matched to a gene: 6. Germline CDR1 is LNHDA and CDR2 is SQIVND (reference sequence). Participants' reported clinical history set cohort assignment. Donors of Cohort 3 who recovered were those that had two negative PCRs, clearance, or symptom resolution. The assay was immunoSEQ multiplex PCR, and TCRdb's table has in-frame clones only and misses some. This sample carries approximately 270,000 clones, roughly 91% of them seen once, and the ten largest clones take roughly 1.9%. V is TRBV19 and J is TRBJ1-2, with 8 bases identical to TRBD1. The TCR originated in a woman aged 60-70 years who had recovered from COVID-19. The specimen sequenced was PBMCs or T cells enriched from blood (not recorded which). The CDR3 is CASSTGTGWGYTF. CDR3 DNA: TGTGCCAGTAGTACCGGGACAGGCTGGGGCTACACCTTC.